This T cell receptor (beta chain) was observed in a study of T cell responses to AZD1222 COVID-19 vaccine listed by TCRdb under 2021. Broadly, across the study: AZD1222 recipients whose second dose came at about 4 weeks and those whose second dose came at about 12 weeks were combined into one group, since spike-specific TCR depth and breadth did not differ between the two schedules. Trial participants were enrolled by age into subgroups of 18-55, 56-69 and 70-plus years, and around 150, 29 and 61 TCR-sequenced participants, respectively, were included in these subgroups. A total of about 250 trial participants underwent TCR sequencing, of whom roughly 210 had received two doses of AZD1222 and roughly 26 had received two doses of the MenACWY control vaccine.

The sample's time point label, in plain terms: baseline before first vaccination. The vaccinee samples were drawn from two UK trials, COV001 and COV002, one of which was a single-blind randomized controlled phase 2/3 trial testing AZD1222 (ChAdOx1 nCoV-19) in healthy adults. For TCRbeta chain sequencing, PBMC samples from trial participants were taken at day 0 and at day 28 after the second dose. The CDR3 regions of human TCRbeta chains were analyzed by immunosequencing. As for the original processing: TCRs in the repertoires were compared against a reference library of SARS-CoV-2-specific TCRs that had been generated with the MIRA antigen-specificity platform. Breadth meant the fraction of unique TCRs that were SARS-CoV-2-associated, whereas depth meant the fraction of total T cells that were SARS-CoV-2-associated. Each spike-specific TCR was assigned to its reactive spike region and to a CD4 or CD8 class using the MIRA data. Log10-transformed breadth and depth values were compared by one-way ANOVA with Sidak's multiple comparisons tests. TCRdb took over this immuneACCESS table, retaining in-frame rearrangements with V and J assigned. Such tables are incomplete; in checked studies, under half of the missing clones stem from an unresolved V gene, and the remainder is unexplained. V, J and clone size are those of that table, while D and trimming were read from the DNA. For this sample the table gives roughly 60,000 clones, of which 70% to 85% were detected only once. The top ten constitute approximately 20% of the sample.

The investigation overall reported the following: After two AZD1222 doses, spike-specific TCR breadth and depth were significantly higher than at day 0 and than in MenACWY recipients. Participants were mostly white British, with more females than males. The authors suggested clonal diversity may have been underestimated. The 56-69-year group was small, and its depth increase did not reach significance, likely because of low power. Epitopes outside the regions mutated in the B.1.351 and B.1.1.7 variants were reportedly recognized by nearly half of the unique spike-specific TCRs. Conclusions about previously exposed vaccinees are limited because only 5 or 6 AZD1222 recipients were SARS-CoV-2 seropositive at baseline. Because no day 14 peak-response samples were available, repertoires were characterized only after the peak T cell response. The whole spike protein was spanned by vaccine-associated CD4 TCRs, and dominant responses were seen in regions 160-218 and 743-854.

This clone appeared a few times. It has no known antigen specificity. No base qualities exist here, and no much larger clone lies one base off it. The germline V gene provides CDR1 KGHDR and CDR2 SFDVKD. V is shortened by 4 bases, J by 8 bases, and the region joining them spans 13 bases. The CDR3, cysteine through phenylalanine, is 13 amino acids long. Kept here is only the CDR3 DNA, which spans 39 bases and is read in frame from base 1. The source material was peripheral blood, sampled on day 0 of AZD1222 vaccination. The sequence is built from TRBV24-1 and TRBJ1-2; the D gene cannot be named for sure. The origin of this receptor is an adult in good health. The DNA sequence is given as TGTGCCACCAGTGAGGCGGGAGATCGAGGCTACACCTTC. It encodes CATSEAGDRGYTF.